This entry describes one T cell receptor beta chain. Assay used: immunoSEQ multiplex PCR; TCRdb lists only in-frame clones, some missing. The table records tens of thousands of clones, 92% of them present only once. Germline values: CDR1 SGHDT, CDR2 YYEEEE. This CDR3 is built from 14 residues. V gave up 6 bases and J gave up 1 base, with 14 bases separating them. This sample was included in a study of technical replicates of blood from a few donors. The sample was T cells isolated from PBMCs. The clonotype comes from a human donor in good health. The rearrangement joins TRBV5-6 to TRBJ2-7, with D possibly TRBD2 on 5 matching bases. As DNA, the CDR3 is TGTGCCAGCACCCTGAGCCGGGGTTCCTACGAGCAGTACTTC. Amino acids: CASTLSRGSYEQYF.